The source of this T cell receptor beta chain is a study of early T cells in non-severe SARS-CoV-2 infection. V was trimmed by 4 bases and J by 9 bases, leaving 10 bases between them. This CDR3 has 12 amino acids. Germline-derived CDR1 and CDR2 are SGHTA and FQGNSA. This clonotype was picked up many times. The antigen is unknown. The TCR library protocol attached unique molecular identifiers to the individual cDNA molecules. MiXCR, applied by TCRdb to the 5' RACE reads, yields one record per CDR3 protein. The sample shows tens of thousands of distinct CDR3 sequences, roughly 5% of them seen only once. General study results and limits: Missing private and CD4 specificities, VDJdb matching favored anti-spike CD8 responses.

The specimen was whole blood. The origin of this receptor is an adult who was a healthcare worker with PCR-confirmed SARS-CoV-2 infection or an uninfected control (not recorded which). The chain is built from TRBV7-2 and TRBJ2-1; D ambiguous. Here the CDR3 reads CASSYSRFEQFF. The DNA for the CDR3 is TGTGCCAGCAGCTACTCTAGGTTTGAGCAGTTCTTC.